What follows are 8 T cell receptor beta chains derived from one specimen sequenced in a study of T-cell memory formation after mild COVID-19. TCRdb called the 5' RACE reads again in MiXCR, with one record for every CDR3 protein. The profile covers roughly 550,000 distinct CDR3 sequences, with about a fifth appearing a single time and around 12% taken by the ten largest. Sequencing used PBMCs or a T cell subset sorted from them (not recorded which). The receptor source for this set is an adult woman who had mild COVID-19 (a few samples of this study predate the infection). Cell type and time point are not known.

The rearrangement joins TRBV6-1 to TRBJ1-6; 8 bases match TRBD1. The CDR3 covers 13 residues. Germline CDR1 MNHNS, CDR2 SASEGT. With 6 bases clipped from V and 10 bases from J, the junction kept 5 bases outside the gene matches. The CDR3 spells CASRETGVSPLHF. The DNA of the CDR3 is TGTGCCAGCAGGGAGACAGGGGTATCACCCCTCCACTTT.

The genes are TRBV15 and TRBJ1-1; D is perhaps TRBD1 (5 bases). Looked up from germline, CDR1 is LNHNV and CDR2 is YYDKDF (reference sequence). The CDR3 runs 14 residues. V was clipped by 4 bases and J by 0 bases, with 9 bases between them. CDR3 sequence: CATSKGDLNTEAFF. In DNA form, the CDR3 reads TGTGCCACCAGCAAAGGGGACCTGAACACTGAAGCTTTCTTT.

This clonotype was detected only a few times. V usage is TRBV19 and J usage is TRBJ2-7; no reliable D call. CDR3 length: 13 residues. Germline-derived CDR1 and CDR2 are LNHDA and SQIVND (reference sequence). V was trimmed by 10 bases and J by 6 bases, leaving 19 bases between them. The CDR3 spells CATRGPNSREQYF. CDR3 DNA sequence: TGTGCCACCAGAGGTCCTAATTCTCGCGAGCAGTACTTC.

In this sample, this clonotype turned up a few times. V gene TRBV7-6 combines with J gene TRBJ2-7; D is unresolved. CDR3 length: 15 residues. The germline V gene has CDR1 SGHVS and CDR2 FNYEAQ. V shed 5 bases and J shed 1 base, with 15 bases lying between them. CDR3 region: CASSLRISSSYEQYF. CDR3 nucleotides: TGTGCCAGCAGCCTGAGAATCTCAAGTTCCTACGAGCAGTACTTC.

J is TRBJ2-3 and V is TRBV20-1, with a weak D call TRBD2 (5 bases). Per the germline V gene, CDR1 is DFQATT and CDR2 is SNEGSKA (reference sequence). Trimming pared 0 bases from V and 8 bases from J, leaving 12 bases between. This CDR3 has 13 amino acids. Here the CDR3 DNA reads TGCAGTGCTAGAGATCCGCGGGCTAGTACGCAGTATTTT. This codes for CSARDPRASTQYF.

This sequence joins TRBV30 and TRBJ1-2; TRBD1 is a possible D gene (5 bases). The ends were cut back, 3 bases at V and 4 bases at J, with 12 bases in the middle. The CDR3 extends over 13 amino acids. CDR1 and CDR2 (germline): GTSNPN, SVGIG (reference sequence). CDR3 sequence (DNA): TGTGCCTGGAGGGGGGTCCTCGCCTATGGCTACACCTTC. It codes for CAWRGVLAYGYTF. Complete variable domain (other parts from reference TRBV30 and TRBJ1-2): SQTIHQWPATLVQPVGSPLSLECTVEGTSNPNLYWYRQAAGRGLQLLFYSVGIGQISSEVPQNLSASRPQDRQFILSSKKLLLSDSGFYLCAWRGVLAYGYTFGSGTRLTVV.

The chain has TRBV6-5 and TRBJ2-6, with D maybe TRBD2 (6 bases). This CDR3 has 15 amino acids. V was pared by 4 bases and J by 0 bases, with 7 bases between. Germline V gene data show CDR1 as MNHEY and CDR2 as SVGAGI. Here the CDR3 reads CASSSGSSGANVLTF. The CDR3 DNA follows: TGTGCCAGCAGTTCCGGGAGCTCTGGGGCCAACGTCCTGACTTTC.

This clonotype was recorded many times. The V gene is TRBV9, the J gene TRBJ2-6, with a tentative D call TRBD2 (5 bases). Trimming pared 4 bases from V and 2 bases from J, leaving 13 bases between. The length of the CDR3 is 16 residues. Germline CDR1 SGDLS, CDR2 YYNGEE. For the CDR3, the DNA is TGTGCCAGCAGCCCGAGGGTTAACCCTGGGGCCAACGTCCTGACTTTC. Its translation is CASSPRVNPGANVLTF.